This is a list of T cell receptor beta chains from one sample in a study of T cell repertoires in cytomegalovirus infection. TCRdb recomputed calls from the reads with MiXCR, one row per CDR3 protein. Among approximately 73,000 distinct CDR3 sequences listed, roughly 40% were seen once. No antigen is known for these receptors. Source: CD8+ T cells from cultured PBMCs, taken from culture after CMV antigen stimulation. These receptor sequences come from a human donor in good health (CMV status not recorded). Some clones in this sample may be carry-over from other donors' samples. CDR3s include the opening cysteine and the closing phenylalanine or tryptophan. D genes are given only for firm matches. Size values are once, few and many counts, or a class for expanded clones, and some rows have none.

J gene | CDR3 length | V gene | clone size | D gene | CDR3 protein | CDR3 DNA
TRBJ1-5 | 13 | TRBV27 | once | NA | CASSLTADQPQHF | TGTGCCAGCAGTTTAACAGCGGACCAGCCCCAGCATTTT
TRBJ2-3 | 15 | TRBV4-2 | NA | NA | CASSQAPQVTDTQYF | TGTGCCAGCAGCCAAGCACCCCAGGTCACAGATACGCAGTATTTT
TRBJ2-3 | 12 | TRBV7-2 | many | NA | CASTHPGDTQYF | TGTGCCAGCACGCACCCAGGAGATACGCAGTATTTT
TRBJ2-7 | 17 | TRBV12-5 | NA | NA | CASGLVGAGLGSYEQYF | TGTGCTAGTGGTTTGGTAGGAGCAGGGTTGGGATCCTACGAGCAGTACTTC
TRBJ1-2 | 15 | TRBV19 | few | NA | CASNWRSEVNYGYTF | TGTGCCAGTAACTGGAGGAGTGAAGTTAACTATGGCTACACCTTC
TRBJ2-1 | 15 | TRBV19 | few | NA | CASSISAGNYNEQFF | TGTGCCAGTAGTATTTCAGCGGGCAACTACAATGAGCAGTTCTTC
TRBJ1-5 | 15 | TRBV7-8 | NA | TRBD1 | CASSLAGGGDQPQHF | TGTGCCAGCAGCTTAGCGGGAGGGGGCGATCAGCCCCAGCATTTT
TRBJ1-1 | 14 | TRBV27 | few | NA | CASSLSGLGTEAFF | TGTGCCAGCAGTTTATCGGGACTAGGCACTGAAGCTTTCTTT
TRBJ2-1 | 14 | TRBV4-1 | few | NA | CASSPGAHPDEQFF | TGCGCCAGCAGTCCTGGGGCCCACCCCGATGAGCAGTTCTTC
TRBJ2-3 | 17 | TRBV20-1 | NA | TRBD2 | CSARDLLAGGRTDTQYF | TGCAGTGCTAGAGATTTACTAGCGGGGGGCCGCACAGATACGCAGTATTTT
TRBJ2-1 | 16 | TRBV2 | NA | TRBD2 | CASSATSSSSYNEQFF | TGTGCCAGCAGTGCGACTAGCTCGAGCTCCTACAATGAGCAGTTCTTC
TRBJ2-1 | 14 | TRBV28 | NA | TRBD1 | CAITDRASYNEQFF | TGTGCCATCACGGACAGGGCGTCCTACAATGAGCAGTTCTTC
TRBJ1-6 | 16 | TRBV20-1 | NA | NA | CSARERGVPGILSLHF | TGCAGTGCTAGAGAGAGGGGGGTTCCCGGAATTCTATCCCTCCACTTT
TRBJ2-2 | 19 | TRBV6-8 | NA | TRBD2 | CASSYSGTSGGTNTGELFF | TGTGCCAGCAGTTATTCCGGGACTAGTGGGGGGACGAACACCGGGGAGCTGTTTTTT